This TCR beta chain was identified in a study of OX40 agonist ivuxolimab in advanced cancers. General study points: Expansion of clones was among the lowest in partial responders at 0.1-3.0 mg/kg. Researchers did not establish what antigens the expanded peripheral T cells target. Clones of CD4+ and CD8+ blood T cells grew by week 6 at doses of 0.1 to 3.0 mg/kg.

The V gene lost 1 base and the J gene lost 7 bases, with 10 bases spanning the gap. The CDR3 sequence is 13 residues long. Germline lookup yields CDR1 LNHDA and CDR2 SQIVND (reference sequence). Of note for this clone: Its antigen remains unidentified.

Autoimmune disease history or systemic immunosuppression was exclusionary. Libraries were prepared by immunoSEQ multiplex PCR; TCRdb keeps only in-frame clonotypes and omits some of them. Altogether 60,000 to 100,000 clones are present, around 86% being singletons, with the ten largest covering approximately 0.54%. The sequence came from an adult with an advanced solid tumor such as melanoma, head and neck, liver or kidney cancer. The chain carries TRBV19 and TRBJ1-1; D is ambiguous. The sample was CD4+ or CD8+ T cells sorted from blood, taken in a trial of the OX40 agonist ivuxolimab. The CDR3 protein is CASSIGDGDEAFF. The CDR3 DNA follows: TGTGCCAGTAGTATAGGGGATGGGGATGAAGCTTTCTTT.